The clone carrying this TCR beta chain was detected only once. Germline lookup yields CDR1 SGHDT and CDR2 YYEEEE. CDR3 length equals 14 residues. V dropped 0 bases and J dropped 14 bases, with 20 bases sitting between them. This sample was included in a study of blood T cell repertoires in COVID-19. Study background: The origin of the acute and convalescent COVID-19 samples was the United States, Italy and Spain. Sample material is recorded as cDNA or gDNA derived from T cells, B-cell-depleted T cells, or PBMCs.

Authors' methods: By means of reference gene primer amplification, nucleated cell counts were estimated. Sequenced by immunoSEQ multiplex PCR; TCRdb stores in-frame clones only, minus some. That table furnishes V, J and clone size, whereas the DNA furnished D and trimming. Among about 48,000 clones listed, about four fifths were seen once. This chain connects TRBV5-6 to TRBJ1-2; tentatively, D is TRBD1 (6 bases). The sequenced sample was peripheral blood. The receptor comes from a middle-aged man with acute or convalescent COVID-19. In DNA form, the CDR3 reads TGTGCCAGCAGCTTGGTTTACGGACAGCCCGACGGGACCTTC. It is translated as CASSLVYGQPDGTF. The full variable domain, its missing parts supplied by reference TRBV5-6 and TRBJ1-2, is DAGVTQSPTHLIKTRGQQVTLRCSPKSGHDTVSWYQQALGQGPQFIFQYYEEEERQRGNFPDRFSGHQFPNYSSELNVNALLLGDSALYLCASSLVYGQPDGTFGSGTRLTVV.